Listed below are T cell receptor beta chains from one sample, sequenced in a study of cytomegalovirus exposure and HLA in healthy donors. Only in-frame clones appear in the TCRdb table, and some are missing; sequencing was by immunoSEQ multiplex PCR. The top ten hold about 3% of the sample, which has approximately 59,000 clones, 60% to 80% seen once. Material: PBMCs. Receptor source: a girl aged 5 to 17 in good health and CMV-seropositive. The CDR3 runs from the conserved cysteine through the conserved F or W. The D gene is left open where the match is weak. Clone size is given for some rows only: seen once, a few or many times, or a class if the clone is expanded.

TRBV4-3	TRBJ1-1	.	.	TGCGCCAGCAGCCAAGGTCGTCTCGGACAGCCGGAAGCTTTCTTT	CASSQGRLGQPEAFF
TRBV27	TRBJ2-7	TRBD1	.	TGTGCCAGCAGCCCCGGGACAGGGCTATACGAGCAGTACTTC	CASSPGTGLYEQYF
TRBV5-1	TRBJ2-3	.	few	TGCGCCAGCCTAGCCCAAGGCACAGATACGCAGTATTTT	CASLAQGTDTQYF
TRBV10-3	TRBJ2-3	.	.	TGTGCCATCTCCCAAGCAGGTGATACGCAGTATTTT	CAISQAGDTQYF
TRBV7-8	TRBJ1-2	TRBD1	.	TGTGCCAGCAGCAAAGGATACAGGGGAGACTATGGCTACACCTTC	CASSKGYRGDYGYTF
TRBV4-1	TRBJ2-5	TRBD1	.	TGCGCCAGCAGCCAAGCCCCGACAGGGGAGGAGACCCAGTACTTC	CASSQAPTGEETQYF
TRBV5-6	TRBJ2-7	.	once	TGTGCCAGCAGCTTGGAGTCCCAGAACGAGCAGTACTTC	CASSLESQNEQYF
TRBV5-1	TRBJ1-2	.	.	TGCGCCAGCAGCTCCGACAGGAGGCATGGCTACACCTTC	CASSSDRRHGYTF
TRBV7-9	TRBJ1-1	.	.	TGTGCCAGCACCGAGAGGGTGAACACTGAAGCTTTCTTT	CASTERVNTEAFF
TRBV30	TRBJ1-5	.	few	TGTGCCTGGAGTGTACGGGGGGCCCAGCCCCAGCATTTT	CAWSVRGAQPQHF
TRBV18	TRBJ2-3	.	.	TGTGCCAGCTCACCAACAGAAAATACAGATACGCAGTATTTT	CASSPTENTDTQYF
TRBV27	TRBJ2-7	.	.	TGTGCCAGCAGTCCCCGTGCGGCCTACGAGCAGTACTTC	CASSPRAAYEQYF